One TCR beta chain is described in this entry. Assay used: immunoSEQ multiplex PCR; TCRdb lists only in-frame clones, some missing. The table includes 250,000 to 300,000 clones, about 86% detected once. The data belong to a study of blood T cell repertoires in COVID-19. Study context: Both acute and convalescent COVID-19 samples were obtained from the United States, Italy and Spain.

The length of the CDR3 is 16 residues. Germline-derived CDR1 and CDR2 are MNHEY and SVGAGI. V dropped 3 bases and J dropped 3 bases, with 14 bases sitting between them. This TCR was recovered from a man older than 75 with acute or convalescent COVID-19. The rearrangement uses TRBV6-5 and TRBJ2-2, with D possibly TRBD2 on 7 matching bases. Sequencing used peripheral blood. The CDR3 here is CASSYFGGRDTGELFF. The CDR3 DNA reads TGTGCCAGCAGTTATTTCGGGGGGCGGGACACCGGGGAGCTGTTTTTT.